One and the same sample provided the 24 T cell receptor beta chains below, sequenced in a study of molecular identifiers for immune sequencing clone quantification (dated by TCRdb to about 2018). The library was made by PCR. TCRdb names NextSeq 500 as the instrument used. TCRdb trimmed the raw reads at Q25, called clones with MiXCR and kept productive beta chains. Rows with one shared CDR3 protein collapse into an entry with the most common genes and DNA. Present in this sample are over 300,000 distinct CDR3 sequences, over 20% of which were seen just once. The top ten clonotypes cover 0.65% to 0.75% of the sample. The sample comprised naive CD8+ T cells from blood, with Jurkat cell RNA spiked in. This specimen's cell subset or site label, interpreted: FACS-sorted CD8+CD4-CCR7+CD45RA+ naive T cells. These receptors were taken from a human donor in good health. Some libraries in this study had Jurkat cell RNA spiked in.

This clonotype was picked up many times. The rearrangement links TRBV6-5 to TRBJ1-5; D might be TRBD1 (6 bases). With 7 bases removed from V and 2 bases from J, the gap between germline ends came to 12 bases. CDR3 length: 14 amino acids. Per the germline V gene, CDR1 is MNHEY and CDR2 is SVGAGI. The CDR3, as DNA: TGTGCCAGCACCCGCAACAGGGGCAATCAGCCCCAGCATTTT. This sequence encodes CASTRNRGNQPQHF.

The sample holds a few counts of this clonotype. The CDR3 loop reads CASSQGTEGAQYF. Written as DNA, the CDR3 is TGCGCCAGCAGCCAAGGAACAGAAGGGGCCCAGTACTTC. The chain employs TRBV4-1 and TRBJ2-5; possibly TRBD1 for D (5 bases). CDR1 MGHRA and CDR2 YSYEKL come from the germline V gene. This CDR3 spans 13 amino acids. Trimming stripped 1 base from V and 9 bases from J, with 12 bases between.

The table lists this clonotype with a few counts. V and J are TRBV29-1 and TRBJ2-7; 7 positions match TRBD2. The germline V gene has CDR1 SQVTM and CDR2 ANQGSEA. V was pared by 6 bases and J by 6 bases, with 11 bases of the junction left unmatched. CDR3 length: 13 amino acids. The CDR3 region is CSVSGLNPAEQYF. CDR3 nucleotides: TGCAGCGTATCGGGACTAAATCCTGCCGAGCAGTACTTC.

Comment on this clonotype: A junction boundary mismatches the germline segment, possibly from a read error. The rearrangement links TRBV27 to TRBJ1-2; 11 bases align to TRBD1. This CDR3 is built from 17 residues. CDR1 and CDR2 (germline): MNHEY, SMNVEV (reference sequence). The CDR3: CASSSWTGGHIGYGHTF. CDR3 coding DNA: TGTGCCAGCAGTTCATGGACAGGGGGCCACATTGGATATGGCCACACCTTC.

This clonotype was counted at least ten times. V gene TRBV5-1 combines with J gene TRBJ1-1; D not certain. The CDR3 runs 14 residues. Germline V gene sequence: CDR1 SGHRS, CDR2 YFSETQ. The V end was cut by 4 bases, the J end by 0 bases, with 10 bases between. The CDR3 sequence: CASSPREMNTEAFF. Here the CDR3 DNA reads TGCGCCAGCAGCCCCCGAGAGATGAACACTGAAGCTTTCTTT.

This clonotype was counted many times. V is TRBV30 and J is TRBJ2-2; D is ambiguous. The CDR3 has 12 amino acids. Germline CDR1 is GTSNPN and CDR2 is SVGIG (reference sequence). The V end was cut by 0 bases, the J end by 7 bases, with 6 bases between. The CDR3 sequence is CAWSVLDGELFF. The CDR3 DNA reads as TGTGCCTGGAGTGTCCTGGACGGGGAGCTGTTTTTT.

In this sample, this clonotype turned up many times. The chain links TRBV5-1 to TRBJ2-5; 7 nucleotides agree with TRBD1. The V and J ends lost 2 bases and 5 bases, in that order; junction bases with no gene match: 9. Germline values: CDR1 SGHRS, CDR2 YFSETQ. The CDR3 has 15 residues. The CDR3 region has the DNA TGCGCCAGCAGCTTTCACGACAGGGTCCCGGAGACCCAGTACTTC. Translating it yields CASSFHDRVPETQYF.

Many counts were recorded for this clonotype. The chain carries TRBV9 and TRBJ1-2; 7 bases are shared with TRBD1. This CDR3 contains 17 residues. Germline V gene sequence: CDR1 SGDLS, CDR2 YYNGEE. J gave up 6 bases and V 3 bases, and 17 bases lay outside the gene matches. CDR3 region: CASSAPMDRPDVDGYTF. CDR3 bases: TGTGCCAGCAGCGCGCCAATGGACAGGCCTGATGTCGATGGCTACACCTTC.

This clonotype was seen many times. This chain uses TRBV28 with TRBJ1-1; the D is unclear. The V end was cut by 1 base, the J end by 7 bases, with 13 bases between. The CDR3 spans 14 residues. In germline, CDR1 is MDHEN, CDR2 SYDVKM. The DNA for the CDR3 is TGTGCCAGCAGTTTATACAATACGGTTCTTGAAGCTTTCTTT. Its protein is CASSLYNTVLEAFF.

This clonotype has a count of ten or more. One junction end does not reproduce the germline sequence, and a read error may be involved. The CDR3 loop reads CASSQYPGQVPGELFF. As DNA, the CDR3 is TGTGCTAGCAGCCAATACCCGGGACAGGTCCCCGGGGAGCTGTTTTTT. The chain employs TRBV7-7 and TRBJ2-2, with 8 bases matching TRBD1. In germline, CDR1 is SSHAT, CDR2 FNYEAQ (reference sequence). The CDR3 sequence is 16 residues long.

Many counts were recorded for this clonotype. This chain uses TRBV27 with TRBJ2-5; 11 nucleotides agree with TRBD2. The trim removed 5 bases at V and 1 base at J, leaving 3 bases unmatched. Germline V gives CDR1 MNHEY, CDR2 SMNVEV (reference sequence). The CDR3 has 15 amino acids. The CDR3 DNA reads TGTGCCAGCAGTGATGGGACTAGCGGCCAAGAGACCCAGTACTTC. Residues: CASSDGTSGQETQYF.

Ten or more counts support this clonotype. The chain employs TRBV21-1 and TRBJ1-2; the table's D call, TRBD1, has no DNA check behind it. TRBV21-1 is described as a pseudogene. CDR3 size: 12 residues. CDR3: CASNKTGFGYTF. CDR3 DNA: TGTGCCAGCAACAAAACAGGGTTTGGCTACACCTTC.

Many counts were recorded for this clonotype. The V gene is TRBV9, the J gene TRBJ1-5; 9 positions match TRBD1. This CDR3 region has 14 residues. Germline V gene sequence: CDR1 SGDLS, CDR2 YYNGEE. Unmatched junction bases numbered 3, after V lost 3 bases and J lost 5 bases. The CDR3 here is CASSAGQGDQPQHF. The CDR3 DNA follows: TGTGCCAGCAGCGCGGGACAGGGCGATCAGCCCCAGCATTTT.

This chain links TRBV27 with TRBJ2-3, with a possible D match to TRBD2 (6 bases). This CDR3 region has 15 residues. Trimming took off 2 bases at V and 3 bases at J, with 12 bases between the two ends. Germline V gene data show CDR1 as MNHEY and CDR2 as SMNVEV (reference sequence). DNA of the CDR3: TGTGCCAGCAGTTTAGCGGGGCCTTGGACAGATACGCAGTATTTT. As protein: CASSLAGPWTDTQYF.

Ten or more counts support this clonotype. The chain uses TRBV2 and TRBJ1-2; TRBD1 aligns across 10 bases. V lost 6 bases to trimming and J lost 3 bases; unmatched junction nucleotides: 4. The V gene's germline CDR1 is SNHLY and CDR2 FYNNEI. This CDR3 has 14 residues. CDR3 amino acids: CASSSGQGDYGYTF. CDR3 coding DNA: TGTGCCAGCAGCTCAGGACAGGGGGACTATGGCTACACCTTC.

In its sample, this clonotype was seen a few times. The chain links TRBV4-1 to TRBJ2-3; D is tentatively TRBD1 or TRBD2 (6 bases each). The V end lost 0 bases, the J end lost 4 bases, and 11 bases lay between the germline ends. Germline CDR1 reads MGHRA; CDR2 reads YSYEKL. CDR3 size: 15 residues. CDR3 sequence reads: CASSQEWRGADTQYF. The CDR3 DNA is TGCGCCAGCAGCCAAGAGTGGAGGGGGGCAGATACGCAGTATTTT.

As regards this clonotype: A much more abundant neighbour one base away suggests this may be a read error. V is TRBV5-6 and J is TRBJ2-5, with D hard to call. CDR3 size: 13 residues. The germline gives CDR1 SGHDT, CDR2 YYEEEE. In DNA, the CDR3 is TGTGCCAGCAGCTTGGACTTTGAAGAGACCGAGTACTTC. Amino acid sequence: CASSLDFEETEYF.

As for this clonotype: Compared with germline, one end of the junction differs, possibly owing to a read error. The J gene is TRBJ2-3, the V gene TRBV7-7; TRBD1 matches 8 bases. Germline CDR1 SSHAT, CDR2 FNYEAQ (reference sequence). The CDR3 consists of 16 residues. This chain's CDR3 is CASSLGQGGSTDTQYF. CDR3 sequence (DNA): TGTGCTAGCAGCCTTGGACAGGGCGGGAGCACAGATACGCAGTATTTT.

This clonotype appeared a few times. This likely comes from a read error, as the CDR3 has no conserved phenylalanine or tryptophan at its end. The chain has TRBV24-1 and TRBJ2-1, with 9 bases identical to TRBD1. This CDR3 comprises 15 residues. The ends lost 5 bases at V and 4 bases at J; junction bases unmatched: 5. Germline-derived CDR1 and CDR2 are KGHDR and SFDVKD. CDR3 amino acids: CATSAGQGIYNEQFL. CDR3 nucleotide sequence: TGTGCCACCAGTGCCGGACAGGGGATTTACAATGAGCAGTTCCTC.

This chain joins TRBV4-3 and TRBJ2-7; TRBD1 is a possible D gene (5 bases). V was cut by 0 bases and J by 4 bases, with 13 bases left in between. Germline V gene data show CDR1 as LGHNA and CDR2 as YSLEER. The CDR3 extends over 15 amino acids. CDR3 coding DNA: TGCGCCAGCAGCCAAGAATTTGCAGGGAAGTACGAGCAGTACTTC. It translates to CASSQEFAGKYEQYF.

This chain links TRBV11-2 with TRBJ2-3, with D unresolved. CDR1 is SGHAT and CDR2 is FQNNGV in the germline V gene. CDR3 length: 16 amino acids. The V end was cut by 1 base, the J end by 5 bases, with 16 bases between. In nucleotides, the CDR3 is TGTGCCAGCAGCTTAGGATATAGGGTCAGCCGAGATACGCAGTATTTT. Its translation: CASSLGYRVSRDTQYF. The full variable domain, with the rest looked up from reference TRBV11-2 and TRBJ2-3, is EAGVAQSPRYKIIEKRQSVAFWCNPISGHATLYWYQQILGQGPKLLIQFQNNGVVDDSQLPKDRFSAERLKGVDSTLKIQPAKLEDSAVYLCASSLGYRVSRDTQYFGPGTRLTVL.

The chain couples TRBV27 to TRBJ2-4, with 7 bases aligning to TRBD1. Germline V gives CDR1 MNHEY, CDR2 SMNVEV (reference sequence). V was clipped by 2 bases and J by 6 bases; unmatched bases: 7. The CDR3 has 15 residues. CDR3 DNA sequence: TGTGCCAGCAGTTTAAAACAGGGGTTAGGAAACATTCAGTACTTC. Amino acid sequence: CASSLKQGLGNIQYF.

Points on this clonotype: This may be a read error, as it is one base from a much larger clone. The chain carries TRBV29-1 and TRBJ2-7; weak D call: TRBD1 (6 bases). Trimming took 6 bases from V and 9 from J, leaving 15 bases between them. The CDR3 spans 11 residues. Germline CDR1 reads SQVTM; CDR2 reads ANQGSEA. The CDR3 DNA sequence: TGCAGCGTCTCAACAGGGAACGTGCAGTACTTC. This translates into CSVSTGNVQYF.

The sample holds a few counts of this clonotype. The gene calls are TRBV5-6 and TRBJ2-1, with a possible D match to TRBD2 (7 bases). Trimming took 3 bases from V and 2 from J, leaving 12 bases between them. The CDR3 is 15 residues long. Germline V gene sequence: CDR1 SGHDT, CDR2 YYEEEE. CDR3 sequence: CASSSGAGAYNEQFF. CDR3 nucleotides: TGTGCCAGCAGCTCAGGGGCGGGAGCCTACAATGAGCAGTTCTTC.